The present T cell receptor beta chain was sequenced within a study of PD-L1 blockade in urothelial cancer. Whole-study context: Bladder-origin urothelial cancer in males described most of the 29 patients.

A single count supports this clone. Clones were read by immunoSEQ multiplex PCR, and TCRdb kept only the in-frame ones, dropping some. Here the sample spans tens of thousands of clones, 90% being singletons. This CDR3 region has 13 residues. V was cut by 7 bases and J by 3 bases, with 7 bases left in between. CDR1 and CDR2 from the germline V gene are SNHLY and FYNNEI. Time point specified: pretreatment peripheral blood. This sequence was found in a man aged 55 to 70 with urothelial cancer. The J gene is TRBJ2-6, the V gene TRBV2; D remains unclear. The sample here was PBMCs, taken around atezolizumab (anti-PD-L1) treatment. The CDR3 protein is CASTGDGANVLTF. Here the CDR3 DNA reads TGTGCCAGCACGGGTGATGGGGCCAACGTCCTGACTTTC.